The clone carrying this T cell receptor beta chain has a handful of counts. What it recognizes is unknown. The CDR3 loop spans 16 amino acids. Germline loops: CDR1 KGHSH, CDR2 LQKENI. V shed 6 bases and J 3 bases; nucleotides not matched to a gene: 6. This entry belongs to a study of response to subunit inactivated influenza vaccine. Whole-study findings and limits: A suggestion made by the authors is that each seasonal influenza vaccination recruits few new T cells.

MiXCR was run by TCRdb on the RT-PCR reads, yielding one entry per CDR3 protein. The sample holds 490,000 or so distinct CDR3 sequences, around 8% seen once. The sequence was obtained from a man between 50 and 70 years old who received an inactivated influenza vaccine. The sample in question was PBMCs from blood, obtained 23 to 25 months after vaccination. The rearrangement uses TRBV18 and TRBJ2-3; 13 bases are a match to TRBD2. The CDR3 region is CASSRSTSGGTDTQYF. DNA for the CDR3: TGTGCCAGCTCCCGGTCGACTAGCGGGGGGACAGATACGCAGTATTTT.